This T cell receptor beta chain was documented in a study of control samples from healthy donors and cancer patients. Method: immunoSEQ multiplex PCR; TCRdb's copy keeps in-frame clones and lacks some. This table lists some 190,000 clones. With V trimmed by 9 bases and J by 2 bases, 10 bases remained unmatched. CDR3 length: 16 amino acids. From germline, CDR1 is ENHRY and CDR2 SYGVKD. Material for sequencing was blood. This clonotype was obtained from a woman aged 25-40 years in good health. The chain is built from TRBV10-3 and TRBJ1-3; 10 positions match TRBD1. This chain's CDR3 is CAITPGQGRAGNTIYF. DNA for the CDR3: TGTGCCATAACCCCGGGACAGGGGCGCGCTGGAAACACCATATATTTT.